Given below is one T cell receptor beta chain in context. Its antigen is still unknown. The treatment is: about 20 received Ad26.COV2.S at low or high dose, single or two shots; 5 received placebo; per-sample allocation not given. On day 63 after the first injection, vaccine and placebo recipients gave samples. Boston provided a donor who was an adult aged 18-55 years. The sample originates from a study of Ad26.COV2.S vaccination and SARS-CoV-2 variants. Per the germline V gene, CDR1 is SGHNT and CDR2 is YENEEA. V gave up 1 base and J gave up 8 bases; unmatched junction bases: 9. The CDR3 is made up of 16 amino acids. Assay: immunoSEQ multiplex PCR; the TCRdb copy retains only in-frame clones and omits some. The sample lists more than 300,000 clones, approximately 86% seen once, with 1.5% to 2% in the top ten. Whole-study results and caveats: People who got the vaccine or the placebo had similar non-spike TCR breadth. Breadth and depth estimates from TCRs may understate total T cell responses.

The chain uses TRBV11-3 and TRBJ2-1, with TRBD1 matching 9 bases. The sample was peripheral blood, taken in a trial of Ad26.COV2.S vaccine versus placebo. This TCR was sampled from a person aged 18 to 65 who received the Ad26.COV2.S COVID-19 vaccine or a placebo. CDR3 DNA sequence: TGTGCCAGCAGCTTAGGTTGGACAGGGGTAGGCGATGAGCAGTTCTTC. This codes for CASSLGWTGVGDEQFF.